This T cell receptor (beta chain) is from a study of CD8 T cells in Susac syndrome. At the level of the study: Among the Susac syndrome patients sequenced, six had active disease and about eight were in remission. Susac syndrome patients were untreated, on corticosteroids with some adding intravenous immunoglobulin, or on intravenous immunoglobulin only.

With random hexamers, reverse transcription was performed on about 0.45 to 1 ug of RNA. Amplification of TCR beta CDR3 was carried out by immunoSEQ multiplex PCR, which covered 54 Vbeta and 13 Jbeta segments. TCRdb re-called the immunoSEQ multiplex PCR reads with MiXCR, one entry per CDR3 protein. Of 70,000 to 75,000 distinct CDR3 sequences detected, 93% appear once; the ten largest clones hold around 0.15%. The J segment lost 5 bases and the V segment lost 5 bases, leaving 7 bases of the junction unmatched. The CDR3 covers 14 residues. The study, taken as a whole, reports: Individuals included in the TCR sequencing and HLA analysis were acknowledged by the study to be relatively few in number.

Concerning this clonotype: The antigen is unknown.

The sample consisted of CD4+ T cells from PBMCs. The receptor comes from a human donor with Susac syndrome. V is TRBV12-3 or TRBV12-4 and J is TRBJ1-1; 8 nucleotides match TRBD1. CDR3 sequence reads: CASSPRTGRTEAFF. The CDR3 coding sequence is TGTGCCAGCAGTCCCAGGACAGGGAGAACTGAAGCTTTCTTT.